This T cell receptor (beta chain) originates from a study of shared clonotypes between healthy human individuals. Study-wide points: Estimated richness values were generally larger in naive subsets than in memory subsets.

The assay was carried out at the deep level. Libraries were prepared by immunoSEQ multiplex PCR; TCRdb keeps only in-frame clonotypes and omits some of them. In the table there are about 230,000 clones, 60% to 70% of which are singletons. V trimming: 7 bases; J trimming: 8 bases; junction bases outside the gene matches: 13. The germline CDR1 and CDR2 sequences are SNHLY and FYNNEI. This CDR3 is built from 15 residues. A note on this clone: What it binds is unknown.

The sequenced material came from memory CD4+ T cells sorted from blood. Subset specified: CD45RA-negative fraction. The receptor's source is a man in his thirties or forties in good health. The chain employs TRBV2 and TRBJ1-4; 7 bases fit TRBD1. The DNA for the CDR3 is TGTGCCAGCATTCCAGAGACAGGGTTCGTGGAAAAACTGTTTTTT. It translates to CASIPETGFVEKLFF. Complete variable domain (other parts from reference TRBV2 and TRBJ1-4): EPEVTQTPSHQVTQMGQEVILRCVPISNHLYFYWYRQILGQKVEFLVSFYNNEISEKSEIFDDQFSVERPDGSNFTLKIRSTKLEDSAMYFCASIPETGFVEKLFFGSGTQLSVL.